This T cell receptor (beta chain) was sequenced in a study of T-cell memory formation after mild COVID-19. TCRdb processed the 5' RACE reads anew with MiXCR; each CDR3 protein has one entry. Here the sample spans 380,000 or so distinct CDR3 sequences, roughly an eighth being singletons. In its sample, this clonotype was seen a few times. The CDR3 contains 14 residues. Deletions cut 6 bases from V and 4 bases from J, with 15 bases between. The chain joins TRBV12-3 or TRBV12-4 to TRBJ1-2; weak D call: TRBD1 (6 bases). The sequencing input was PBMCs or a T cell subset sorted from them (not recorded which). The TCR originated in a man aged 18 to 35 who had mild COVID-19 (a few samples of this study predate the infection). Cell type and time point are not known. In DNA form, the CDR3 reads TGTGCCAGCAGAAATACAGGGATAGGCTATGGCTACACCTTC. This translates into CASRNTGIGYGYTF.